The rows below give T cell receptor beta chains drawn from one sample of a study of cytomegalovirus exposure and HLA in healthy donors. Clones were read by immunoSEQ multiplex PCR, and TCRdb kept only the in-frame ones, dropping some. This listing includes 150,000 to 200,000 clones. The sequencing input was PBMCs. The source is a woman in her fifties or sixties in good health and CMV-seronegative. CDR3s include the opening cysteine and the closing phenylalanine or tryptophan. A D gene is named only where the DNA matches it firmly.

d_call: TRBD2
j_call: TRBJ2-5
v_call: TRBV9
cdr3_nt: TGTGCCAGCAGCACCCGAGCGGGGGGGTACGGAGAGACCCAGTACTTC
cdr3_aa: CASSTRAGGYGETQYF

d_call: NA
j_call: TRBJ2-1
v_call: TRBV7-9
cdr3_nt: TGTGCCAGCAGCTCGATAGCGAGCCTCTCCTACAATGAGCAGTTCTTC
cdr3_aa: CASSSIASLSYNEQFF

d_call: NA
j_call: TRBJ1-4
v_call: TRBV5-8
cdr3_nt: TGTGCCAGCAGCTTGACAGGGACCTCAACTAATGAAAAACTGTTTTTT
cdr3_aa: CASSLTGTSTNEKLFF

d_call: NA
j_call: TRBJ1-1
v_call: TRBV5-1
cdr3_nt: TGCGCCAGCAGCTTGGGGGGACTCTCGAACACTGAAGCTTTCTTT
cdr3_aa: CASSLGGLSNTEAFF

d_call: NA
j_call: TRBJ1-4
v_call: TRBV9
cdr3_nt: TGTGCCAGCAGCGAGGGGAGGGTTCCTAATGAAAAACTGTTTTTT
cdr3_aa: CASSEGRVPNEKLFF

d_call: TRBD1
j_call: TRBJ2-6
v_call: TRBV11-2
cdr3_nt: TGTGCCAGCAGCTTAGTCAGGGGGACGAACGTCCTGACTTTC
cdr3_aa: CASSLVRGTNVLTF

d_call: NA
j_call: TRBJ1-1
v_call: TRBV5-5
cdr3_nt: TGTGCCAGCAGCTTGTGGGGCCTCGAAGCTTTCTTT
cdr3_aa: CASSLWGLEAFF

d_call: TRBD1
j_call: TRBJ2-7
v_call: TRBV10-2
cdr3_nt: TGCGCCAGCAGGGCCGATGACAGGGGTACCTACGAGCAGTACTTC
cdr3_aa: CASRADDRGTYEQYF

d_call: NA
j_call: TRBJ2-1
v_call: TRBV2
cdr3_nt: TGTGCCAGCACCCTCGAGTCCTACAATGAGCAGTTCTTC
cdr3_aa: CASTLESYNEQFF

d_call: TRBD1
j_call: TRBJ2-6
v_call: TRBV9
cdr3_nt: TGTGCCAGCAGCCCCACAGGGGGCCCTGGGGCCAACGTCCTGACTTTC
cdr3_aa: CASSPTGGPGANVLTF

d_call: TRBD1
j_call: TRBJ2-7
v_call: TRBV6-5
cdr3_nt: TGTGCCAGCAGTCGCAGGGGGCGAGGCGAGCAGTACTTC
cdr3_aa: CASSRRGRGEQYF

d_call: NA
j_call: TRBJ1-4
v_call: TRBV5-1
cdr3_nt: TGCGCCAGCAGCTTGGCGGGAAACCCCGAAAAACTGTTTTTT
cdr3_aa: CASSLAGNPEKLFF

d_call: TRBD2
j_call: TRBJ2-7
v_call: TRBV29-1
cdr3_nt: TGCAGCGTTGAAGATGGAGCGGGAGTCTACGAGCAGTACTTC
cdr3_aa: CSVEDGAGVYEQYF

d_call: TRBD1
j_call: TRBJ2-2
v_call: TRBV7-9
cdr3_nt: TGTGCCAGCAGCTTATTCGAGGGGGCTTTCGGGGAGCTGTTTTTT
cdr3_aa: CASSLFEGAFGELFF

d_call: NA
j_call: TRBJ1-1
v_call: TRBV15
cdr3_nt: TGTGCCACCAGCAGGATCCCTTGGGCCCCTGAAGCTTTCTTT
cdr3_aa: CATSRIPWAPEAFF

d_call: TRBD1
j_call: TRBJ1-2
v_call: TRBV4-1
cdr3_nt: TGCGCCAGCAGCCGAACCGGGACAGCCTATGGCTACACCTTC
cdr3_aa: CASSRTGTAYGYTF

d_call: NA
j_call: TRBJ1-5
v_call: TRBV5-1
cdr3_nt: TGCGCCAGCTTGGGGAGGTTGCTTGAGCCCCAGCATTTT
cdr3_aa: CASLGRLLEPQHF

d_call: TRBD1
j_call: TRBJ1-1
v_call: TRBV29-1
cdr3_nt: TGCAGCGTTGACCCCGGGACAGGGAACACTGAAGCTTTCTTT
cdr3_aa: CSVDPGTGNTEAFF

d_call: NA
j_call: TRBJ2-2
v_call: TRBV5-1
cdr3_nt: TGCGCCAGCAAAATCTCCGGGGAGCTGTTTTTT
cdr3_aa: CASKISGELFF

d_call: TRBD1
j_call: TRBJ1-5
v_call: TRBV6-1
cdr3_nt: TGTGCCAGCAGGAGAGGGACAGGGGGCGATCAGCCCCAGCATTTT
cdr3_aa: CASRRGTGGDQPQHF

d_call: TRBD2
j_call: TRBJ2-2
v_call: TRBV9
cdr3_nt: TGTGCCAGCAGCGTAGCGGGCGGGGGATACACCGGGGAGCTGTTTTTT
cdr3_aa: CASSVAGGGYTGELFF

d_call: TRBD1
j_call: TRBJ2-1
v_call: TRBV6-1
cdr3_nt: TGTGCCAGCAGTGAACAGGGACAGGTAAATGAGCAGTTCTTC
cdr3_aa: CASSEQGQVNEQFF

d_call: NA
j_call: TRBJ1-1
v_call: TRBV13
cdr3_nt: TGTGCCAGCAGCTTCTTAGACAGAATCCTCACTGAAGCTTTCTTT
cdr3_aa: CASSFLDRILTEAFF

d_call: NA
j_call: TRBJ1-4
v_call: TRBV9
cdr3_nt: TGTGCCAGCAGCGACCACAGGAGTAATAAACTGTTTTTT
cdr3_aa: CASSDHRSNKLFF

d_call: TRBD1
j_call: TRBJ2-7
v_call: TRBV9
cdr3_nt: TGTGCCAGCAGCGCCGGGGACAGGGCCTACGAGCAGTACTTC
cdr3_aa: CASSAGDRAYEQYF

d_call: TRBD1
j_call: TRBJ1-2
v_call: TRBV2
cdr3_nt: TGTGCCAGTACATTCTACGGGACAGGGGGCGACTATGGCTACACCTTC
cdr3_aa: CASTFYGTGGDYGYTF

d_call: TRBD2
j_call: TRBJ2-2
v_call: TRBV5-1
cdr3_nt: TGCGCCAGCAGCTTGCTACGGGAGGGGAACACCGGGGAGCTGTTTTTT
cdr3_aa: CASSLLREGNTGELFF

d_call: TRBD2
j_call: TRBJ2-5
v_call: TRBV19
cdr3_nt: TGTGCCAGTCTTAGCGGGAGAAGGGAGACCCAGTACTTC
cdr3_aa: CASLSGRRETQYF

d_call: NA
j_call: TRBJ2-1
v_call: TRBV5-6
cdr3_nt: TGTGCCAGCAGCCCAGTCGGAGCCAATGAGCAGTTCTTC
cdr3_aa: CASSPVGANEQFF

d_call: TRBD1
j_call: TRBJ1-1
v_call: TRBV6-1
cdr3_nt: TGTGCCAGCAGTGCAAATTTCCTGGGACAGGGTTCGCGCACTGAAGCTTTCTTT
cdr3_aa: CASSANFLGQGSRTEAFF

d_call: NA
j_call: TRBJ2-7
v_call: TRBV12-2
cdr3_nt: TGTGCAAGTCGCTTAGGACTAGCGGGACCCTACGAGCAGTACTTC
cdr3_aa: CASRLGLAGPYEQYF

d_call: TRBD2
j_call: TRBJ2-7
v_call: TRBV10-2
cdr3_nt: TGCGCCAGCAGTGCCCCTAGCGGGAGTTACGAGCAGTACTTC
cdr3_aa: CASSAPSGSYEQYF

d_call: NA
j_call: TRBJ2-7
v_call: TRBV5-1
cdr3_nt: TGCGCCAGCAGCAGAGAAGGGGCTTACGCCTACGAGCAGTACTTC
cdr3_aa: CASSREGAYAYEQYF

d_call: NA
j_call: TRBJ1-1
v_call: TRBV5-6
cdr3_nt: TGTGCCAGCAGCTTCAGGGTGGGGAACACTGAAGCTTTCTTT
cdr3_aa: CASSFRVGNTEAFF

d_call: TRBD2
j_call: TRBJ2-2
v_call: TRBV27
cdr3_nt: TGTGCCAGCAGTCCCCTGGCCTTTCTTAGCGGGGAGAACACCGGGGAGCTGTTTTTT
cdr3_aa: CASSPLAFLSGENTGELFF

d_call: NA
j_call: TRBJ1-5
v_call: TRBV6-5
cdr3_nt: TGTGCCAGCAGTTACTCGGACACTGCCTCGCCCCAGCATTTT
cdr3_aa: CASSYSDTASPQHF

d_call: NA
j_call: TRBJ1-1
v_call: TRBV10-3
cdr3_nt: TGTGCCATCAGTGAGTCCAGGGGGAACACTGAAGCTTTCTTT
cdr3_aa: CAISESRGNTEAFF

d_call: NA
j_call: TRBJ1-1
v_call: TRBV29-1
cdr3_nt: TGCAGCGTTGAATTTTGGGGGCGAACTGAAGCTTTCTTT
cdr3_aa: CSVEFWGRTEAFF

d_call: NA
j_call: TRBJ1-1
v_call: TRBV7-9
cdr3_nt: TGTGCCAGCAGCTTCGAGGGCCACACTGAGGCTTTCTTT
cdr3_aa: CASSFEGHTEAFF

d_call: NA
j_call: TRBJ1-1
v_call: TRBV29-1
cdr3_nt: TGCAGCGGTAGGGGACTTTACACTGAAGCTTTCTTT
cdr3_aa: CSGRGLYTEAFF

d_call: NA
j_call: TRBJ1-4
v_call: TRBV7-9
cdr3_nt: TGTGCCAGCAGCCCCAGACAGGTTCCTAATGAAAAACTGTTTTTT
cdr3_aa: CASSPRQVPNEKLFF

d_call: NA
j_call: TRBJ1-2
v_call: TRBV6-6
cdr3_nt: TGTGCCAGCAGTTTTCTGGCAGGGGTGGGCTATGGCTACACCTTC
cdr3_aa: CASSFLAGVGYGYTF

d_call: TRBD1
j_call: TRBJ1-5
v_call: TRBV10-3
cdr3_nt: TGTGCCATCAGTGAGGGGACAGGGTTAAGTCAGCCCCAGCATTTT
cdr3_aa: CAISEGTGLSQPQHF

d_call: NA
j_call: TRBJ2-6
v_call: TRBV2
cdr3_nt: TGTGCCAGCATCCAGGAAATAACAGCTGGGGCCAACGTCCTGACTTTC
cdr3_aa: CASIQEITAGANVLTF

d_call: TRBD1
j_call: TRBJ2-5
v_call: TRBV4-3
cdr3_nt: TGCGCCAGCAGTCGACAGGGGAACCAAGAGACCCAGTACTTC
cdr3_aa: CASSRQGNQETQYF

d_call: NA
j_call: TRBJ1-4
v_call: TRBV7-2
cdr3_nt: TGTGCCAGCAGCTGGAGGGCAACTAATGAAAAACTGTTTTTT
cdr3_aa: CASSWRATNEKLFF

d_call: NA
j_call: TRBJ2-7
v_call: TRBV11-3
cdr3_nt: TGTGCCAGTAGTACTACAGGGCAAGGCGACGAGCAGTACTTC
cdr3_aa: CASSTTGQGDEQYF

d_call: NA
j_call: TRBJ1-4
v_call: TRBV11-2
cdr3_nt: TGTGCCAGCAGCTTAGAAGCACTAAATGAAAAACTGTTTTTT
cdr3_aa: CASSLEALNEKLFF

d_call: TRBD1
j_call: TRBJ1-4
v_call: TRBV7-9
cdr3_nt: TGTGCCAGCAGTTCCGGACAGGTCAGAGAAAAACTGTTTTTT
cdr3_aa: CASSSGQVREKLFF